This TCR beta chain originates from a study of high-grade serous ovarian cancer treatment subgroups. About the study: Mean per sample: about 14,000 reads, around 7,100 unique TCR beta rearrangements.

The CDR3 covers 11 residues. Germline loops: CDR1 SGHNT, CDR2 YENEEA. V lost 4 bases to trimming and J lost 9 bases, with 7 bases between them. Overall study findings and caveats: Higher neoantigen levels went with greater TCR clonal relatedness. Spatial context was lost because tumors were sequenced in bulk. Repertoire analysis covered CDR3 alone, not CDR1 or CDR2.

As to this clone: Its target is not known.

This table comes from immunoSEQ multiplex PCR, and its TCRdb copy is limited to in-frame clones, with some not included. Counted here are thousands of clones, about 76% occurring once; the ten biggest clones make up over 6%. Tumor tissue was taken before any definitive surgery or chemotherapy was given. Sequenced: tumor tissue. The rearrangement links TRBV11-3 to TRBJ2-1; unclear D gene. The clonotype originates from a human donor with high-grade serous ovarian cancer. The CDR3 loop reads CASSSQGEQFF. The CDR3, as DNA: TGTGCCAGCAGCTCGCAAGGTGAGCAGTTCTTC.